This T cell receptor (beta chain) came from a study of blood T cell repertoires in COVID-19. Study-wide context: There were acute and convalescent COVID-19 samples, and they came from the United States, Italy and Spain. In each case, the material was cDNA or gDNA derived from T cells, B-cell-depleted T cells, or PBMCs.

Germline V gives CDR1 SEHNR, CDR2 FQNEAQ (reference sequence). The V segment lost 10 bases and the J segment 0 bases; nucleotides outside the gene matches: 4. The CDR3 has 13 amino acids. Authors' methods: Using reference gene primer amplification, nucleated cell counts were estimated. The protocol was immunoSEQ multiplex PCR, while the TCRdb copy is restricted to in-frame clones and leaves out a portion. V, J and clone size derive from that table, while D and trimming were established from the DNA sequence. This table has 35,000 to 45,000 clones, 70% to 90% appearing once. The TCR comes from a man aged 40-49 years with active COVID-19. Sequencing input: peripheral blood. The chain uses TRBV7-9 and TRBJ2-3; 7 bases are a match to TRBD2. CDR3 residues: CATAGYSTDTQYF. CDR3 DNA: TGTGCCACAGCGGGGTATAGCACAGATACGCAGTATTTT. The variable domain in full, with the rest retrieved from reference TRBV7-9 and TRBJ2-3, is DTGVSQNPRHKITKRGQNVTFRCDPISEHNRLYWYRQTLGQGPEFLTYFQNEAQLEKSRLLSDRFSAERPKGSFSTLEIQRTEQGDSAMYLCATAGYSTDTQYFGPGTRLTVL.